In its sample, the clone carrying this T cell receptor beta chain was seen many times. The antigen remains undetermined. This record comes from a study of T cell repertoires in cytomegalovirus infection. TCRdb ran MiXCR on the reads and lists one entry per CDR3 protein. The sample carries about 300,000 distinct CDR3 sequences, about 9.1% recorded once. Points from the study as a whole: HLA-C-restricted CMV-specific TCR beta clonotypes prevailed in the ex vivo response.

Germline V lookup: CDR1 MGHRA, CDR2 YSYEKL. The length of the CDR3 is 16 residues. Trimming cost V 3 bases and J 4 bases, with 18 bases left between them. The genes are TRBV4-1 and TRBJ1-1; no clear D. Sequencing was done on a sample of PBMCs. The clonotype originates from a human donor in good health (CMV status not recorded). Some clones in this sample may be carry-over from other donors' samples. The CDR3 DNA is TGCGCCAGCAGCCATATCACGGTCCTGTCGGGCACTGAAGCTTTCTTT. This encodes CASSHITVLSGTEAFF.